This T cell receptor beta chain originates from a study of Graves' ophthalmopathy and Graves' hyperthyroidism. Amplification of the TCR beta CDR3 regions used RNA transcripts (as template). An opening RT-PCR round employed HTBI primers and preceded a second-round multiplex PCR. TCRdb processed the multiplex PCR reads anew with MiXCR; each CDR3 protein has one entry. The profile covers 650,000 to 900,000 distinct CDR3 sequences, with roughly 41% appearing a single time and approximately 46% taken by the ten largest. Isolation of PBMCs was performed using 8 to 10 ml of fresh peripheral blood. The sample taken for sequencing was peripheral blood. The clonotype comes from an adult man with Graves' ophthalmopathy.

CDR3 region: CASSLGRDRGPGANVLTF. The CDR3 bases are TGCGCCAGCAGCTTGGGCCGGGACAGGGGTCCTGGGGCCAACGTCCTGACTTTC. The rearrangement uses TRBV5-1 and TRBJ2-6; the match to TRBD1 covers 10 bases. V lost 0 bases to trimming and J lost 2 bases; unmatched junction nucleotides: 5. Germline CDR1 reads SGHRS; CDR2 reads YFSETQ. The CDR3 runs 18 residues.